These 12 T cell receptor beta chains share one sample of origin, sequenced in a study of early stage breast cancer tumors. Assay used: immunoSEQ multiplex PCR; TCRdb lists only in-frame clones, some missing. Of more than 55,000 clones listed, less than 90% were seen once; the top ten hold approximately 4.5%. Sequenced input: blood. Source of these receptors: a person aged 35-55 years with breast cancer.

The J gene is TRBJ2-1, the V gene TRBV19, with 8 positions matching TRBD2. V lost 7 bases to trimming and J lost 7 bases; unmatched junction nucleotides: 9. CDR3 length: 14 amino acids. The germline CDR1 and CDR2 sequences are LNHDA and SQIVND (reference sequence). CDR3 coding DNA: TGTGCCAGTACAGGGCGGGAGGTTGTTAATGAGCAGTTCTTC. As protein: CASTGREVVNEQFF.

This chain uses TRBV27 with TRBJ2-1; TRBD2 matches 7 bases. Germline V gene lookup returns CDR1 MNHEY and CDR2 SMNVEV (reference sequence). J gave up 10 bases and V 3 bases, and 9 bases lay outside the gene matches. The CDR3 spans 14 residues. The chain's CDR3 is CASSFGEGRWEQFF. CDR3 nucleotide sequence: TGTGCCAGCAGTTTTGGGGAGGGCCGGTGGGAGCAGTTCTTC.

The V call is TRBV5-6, the J call TRBJ1-2; a possible D gene is TRBD1 (5 bases). Trimming cost V 3 bases and J 8 bases, with 14 bases left between them. CDR3 length: 13 residues. Per the germline V gene, CDR1 is SGHDT and CDR2 is YYEEEE. CDR3 loop: CASSSPGVRGYTF. CDR3 coding DNA: TGTGCCAGCAGCTCCCCGGGGGTCCGGGGCTACACCTTC. Drawing the rest from reference TRBV5-6 and TRBJ1-2, the complete variable domain is DAGVTQSPTHLIKTRGQQVTLRCSPKSGHDTVSWYQQALGQGPQFIFQYYEEEERQRGNFPDRFSGHQFPNYSSELNVNALLLGDSALYLCASSSPGVRGYTFGSGTRLTVV.

This clone was observed a single time. This chain connects TRBV28 to TRBJ1-3; 8 bases are a match to TRBD1. V lost 6 bases to trimming and J lost 2 bases; unmatched junction nucleotides: 0. CDR1 and CDR2 (germline): MDHEN, SYDVKM. This CDR3 has 13 amino acids. CDR3 sequence: CASRDRAGNTIYF. CDR3 sequence (DNA): TGTGCCAGCAGGGACAGGGCTGGAAACACCATATATTTT.

V gene TRBV4-1 combines with J gene TRBJ1-2; D gene uncertain. Trimming left V 0 bases short and J 0 bases short, with 5 bases between. Germline lookup yields CDR1 MGHRA and CDR2 YSYEKL. This CDR3 has 14 amino acids. CDR3 in DNA: TGCGCCAGCAGCCAAGATTCAGCTAACTATGGCTACACCTTC. Its translation is CASSQDSANYGYTF.

V is TRBV4-1 and J is TRBJ2-3; D gene uncertain. Trimming cost V 6 bases and J 3 bases, with 13 bases left between them. Germline CDR1 and CDR2: MGHRA and YSYEKL. The CDR3 covers 14 residues. The CDR3, as DNA: TGCGCCAGCAGAAATAGGGCCACGACAGATACGCAGTATTTT. Encoded protein: CASRNRATTDTQYF.

J is TRBJ2-5 and V is TRBV28; TRBD2 matches 9 bases. CDR3 length equals 15 residues. Germline V lookup: CDR1 MDHEN, CDR2 SYDVKM. The ends lost 0 bases at V and 5 bases at J; junction bases unmatched: 4. CDR3 DNA: TGTGCCAGCAGTTTATGGCCTAGCGGGACTGAGACCCAGTACTTC. Residues: CASSLWPSGTETQYF.

This clone appeared once. The V gene is TRBV5-1, the J gene TRBJ2-5, with D possibly being TRBD2 (6 bases). Looked up from germline, CDR1 is SGHRS and CDR2 is YFSETQ. Trimming shortened V by 4 bases and J by 7 bases, and 17 bases separated the two germline ends. The CDR3 runs to 14 residues. The CDR3 loop reads CASSPEGGGWTQYF. The CDR3 DNA is TGCGCCAGCAGCCCGGAGGGAGGAGGGTGGACCCAGTACTTC.

The chain couples TRBV27 to TRBJ2-7, with 10 bases identical to TRBD2. The CDR3 is 16 residues long. CDR1 is MNHEY, CDR2 SMNVEV, per germline (reference sequence). The J segment lost 7 bases and the V segment lost 5 bases, leaving 14 bases of the junction unmatched. CDR3 nucleotide sequence: TGTGCCAGCAGTAAACACCCAGCGGGAGGGCCGGGGGAGCAGTACTTC. Its protein is CASSKHPAGGPGEQYF.

The chain combines TRBV30 with TRBJ2-1; the D gene is possibly TRBD2 (7 bases). With 2 bases removed from V and 4 bases from J, the gap between germline ends came to 12 bases. Germline V gene lookup returns CDR1 GTSNPN and CDR2 SVGIG (reference sequence). CDR3 size: 14 residues. CDR3 nucleotides: TGTGCCTGGAGTCGGGGGGACATATACAATGAGCAGTTCTTC. Encoded protein: CAWSRGDIYNEQFF.

The rearrangement links TRBV5-8 to TRBJ2-7; 10 bases agree with TRBD1. CDR3 length: 15 residues. The trim removed 3 bases at V and 5 bases at J, leaving 8 bases unmatched. Germline CDR1 SGHTS, CDR2 YDEGEE. The CDR3 nucleotides are TGTGCCAGCAGCTCAGAGCCGGGACAGGGGAACGAGCAGTACTTC. Amino acids: CASSSEPGQGNEQYF.

This clone appeared a single time. The V and J genes are TRBV5-1 and TRBJ2-1, with 8 bases lining up with TRBD2. Trimming cost V 4 bases and J 0 bases; bases outside gene matches: 12. CDR1 and CDR2 from the germline V gene are SGHRS and YFSETQ. This CDR3 is 18 amino acids long. The CDR3 sequence: CASSAGGDFSLSYNEQFF. CDR3 coding DNA: TGCGCCAGCAGCGCCGGGGGGGACTTCTCGCTCTCCTACAATGAGCAGTTCTTC.